What follows are 28 T cell receptor beta chains derived from one specimen sequenced in a study of cytomegalovirus exposure and HLA in healthy donors. The primer mix had 60 Vbeta and 13 Jbeta primers. The assay was immunoSEQ multiplex PCR, and TCRdb's table has in-frame clones only and misses some. Of 65,000 to 90,000 clones detected, 70% to 75% appear once; the ten largest clones hold 4% to 4.5%. Material: PBMCs. Source of these receptors: a man in his sixties in good health and CMV-seronegative.

J is TRBJ2-7 and V is TRBV9, with D possibly TRBD2 on 7 matching bases. The length of the CDR3 is 13 residues. Germline CDR1 reads SGDLS; CDR2 reads YYNGEE. With 4 bases removed from V and 4 bases from J, the gap between germline ends came to 12 bases. The CDR3 DNA is TGTGCCAGCAGCCGGGGGAGGGGGTACGAGCAGTACTTC. Residues: CASSRGRGYEQYF.

This clone appeared a few times. The chain recombines TRBV4-1 with TRBJ1-2, with TRBD1 matching 7 bases. From germline, CDR1 is MGHRA and CDR2 YSYEKL. Germline trimming cut 4 bases from V and 1 base from J; bases unmatched to any gene: 6. This CDR3 spans 15 amino acids. The CDR3 coding sequence is TGCGCCAGCAGCCCAGGGGGGCGAGTTAACTATGGCTACACCTTC. This gives the protein CASSPGGRVNYGYTF.

The rearrangement uses TRBV11-3 and TRBJ2-1, with D possibly being TRBD2 (7 bases). V was cut by 1 base and J by 10 bases, with 14 bases left in between. The CDR3 spans 14 residues. Germline CDR1 reads SGHNT; CDR2 reads YENEEA. This CDR3 is CASSLGLGGGEQFF. The CDR3, as DNA: TGTGCCAGCAGCTTAGGCTTGGGGGGGGGCGAGCAGTTCTTC.

This sequence joins TRBV7-2 and TRBJ2-7; D is perhaps TRBD2 (5 bases). V lost 4 bases and J lost 4, with 23 bases in between. CDR1 is SGHTA and CDR2 is FQGNSA in the germline V gene. The CDR3 consists of 17 residues. The CDR3: CASSSPEGSFFWYEQYF. CDR3 nucleotides: TGTGCCAGCAGCTCCCCCGAGGGCAGTTTCTTTTGGTACGAGCAGTACTTC.

This clone was observed a few times. This rearrangement joins TRBV6-4 to TRBJ2-3, with 12 nucleotides matching TRBD2. Germline V gives CDR1 MRHNA, CDR2 SNTAGT. V lost 4 bases, J lost 3 bases, and 2 bases stayed unmatched. The CDR3 sequence is 15 residues long. CDR3 protein: CASSALAGGTDTQYF. DNA for the CDR3: TGTGCCAGCAGTGCACTAGCGGGGGGAACAGATACGCAGTATTTT.

Concerning this clone: One end of the junction does not line up with germline, which may come from a read error. The chain joins TRBV4-2 to TRBJ2-7, with 10 bases matching TRBD2. Germline loops: CDR1 LGHNA, CDR2 YNFKEQ. There are 15 residues in the CDR3. The CDR3 DNA sequence: TGTGCCAGCAGACAAGCGGGGGGGCCTCTCTACGAGCAGTACTTC. Protein product: CASRQAGGPLYEQYF.

The rearrangement links TRBV14 to TRBJ2-3; 8 bases are a match to TRBD2. CDR1 and CDR2 from the germline V gene are SGHDN and FVKESK. The CDR3 contains 18 residues. Trimming took 0 bases from V and 5 from J; bases not matched to a gene: 13. The DNA of the CDR3 is TGTGCCAGCAGCCAAGAAAAGGCGGGGGGACCGCCCGGAGATACGCAGTATTTT. Translation: CASSQEKAGGPPGDTQYF.

The CDR3 protein is CASSLARAGRGSPLHF. The CDR3 nucleotides read TGTGCCAGCAGCTTAGCGAGAGCGGGGAGGGGATCACCCCTCCACTTT. J is TRBJ1-6 and V is TRBV7-8; D might be TRBD1 (5 bases). The length of the CDR3 is 16 residues. Trimming took 0 bases from V and 10 from J, leaving 16 bases between them. Germline CDR1 SGHVS, CDR2 FQNEAQ.

The rearrangement uses TRBV30 and TRBJ1-5; possibly TRBD1 for D (6 bases). Trimming cost V 3 bases and J 7 bases, with 25 bases left between them. This CDR3 is 17 amino acids long. Germline lookup yields CDR1 GTSNPN and CDR2 SVGIG (reference sequence). This CDR3 is CAWRGGAGQSFHQPQHF. CDR3 sequence (DNA): TGTGCCTGGAGGGGGGGGGCAGGACAGAGTTTCCACCAGCCCCAGCATTTT.

The CDR3 DNA follows: TGTGCCATCAGTGAGTCGATGGCGGGGGGATACAATGAGCAGTTCTTC. Translating it yields CAISESMAGGYNEQFF. V is TRBV10-3 and J is TRBJ2-1, with TRBD2 matching over 8 bases. The CDR3 runs to 16 residues. The trim removed 0 bases at V and 4 bases at J, leaving 5 bases unmatched. Germline-derived CDR1 and CDR2 are ENHRY and SYGVKD.

V and J are TRBV29-1 and TRBJ1-6, with a tentative D call TRBD1 (6 bases). Germline assignment: CDR1 SQVTM and CDR2 ANQGSEA. The CDR3 loop spans 13 amino acids. Trimming shortened V by 6 bases and J by 15 bases, and 21 bases separated the two germline ends. CDR3 DNA sequence: TGCAGCGTCAGCTTACAGGGCCTCCCGGACCTCCACTTT. This codes for CSVSLQGLPDLHF. Complete variable domain (other parts from reference TRBV29-1 and TRBJ1-6): SAVISQKPSRDICQRGTSLTIQCQVDSQVTMMFWYRQQPGQSLTLIATANQGSEATYESGFVIDKFPISRPNLTFSTLTVSNMSPEDSSIYLCSVSLQGLPDLHFGNGTRLTVT.

This chain uses TRBV18 with TRBJ1-1, with D possibly matching TRBD1 (5 bases). Per the germline V gene, CDR1 is KGHSH and CDR2 is LQKENI. The ends were cut back, 3 bases at V and 5 bases at J, with 19 bases in the middle. CDR3 length equals 16 residues. This chain's CDR3 is CASSPMGQGLGTEAFF. CDR3 DNA: TGTGCCAGCTCACCCATGGGGCAGGGACTGGGGACTGAAGCTTTCTTT.

The J gene is TRBJ2-3, the V gene TRBV2, with TRBD2 as a possible D gene (6 bases). The ends were cut back, 2 bases at V and 2 bases at J, with 11 bases in the middle. Per the germline V gene, CDR1 is SNHLY and CDR2 is FYNNEI. This CDR3 is 15 amino acids long. DNA for the CDR3: TGTGCCAGCAGTGAAACCGGCGGGGTCACAGATACGCAGTATTTT. This sequence encodes CASSETGGVTDTQYF.

This rearrangement joins TRBV29-1 to TRBJ1-1; D is perhaps TRBD1 (6 bases). This CDR3 has 12 residues. Germline values: CDR1 SQVTM, CDR2 ANQGSEA. Trimming left V 6 bases short and J 2 bases short, with 10 bases between. The CDR3 loop reads CSVGGHNTEAFF. CDR3 nucleotides: TGCAGCGTAGGGGGACACAACACTGAAGCTTTCTTT. Full variable domain (outside the CDR3, taken from reference TRBV29-1 and TRBJ1-1): SAVISQKPSRDICQRGTSLTIQCQVDSQVTMMFWYRQQPGQSLTLIATANQGSEATYESGFVIDKFPISRPNLTFSTLTVSNMSPEDSSIYLCSVGGHNTEAFFGQGTRLTVV.

This clone was counted a few times. The V call is TRBV19, the J call TRBJ1-4, with 8 nucleotides matching TRBD1. The CDR3 contains 15 residues. Germline V lookup: CDR1 LNHDA, CDR2 SQIVND (reference sequence). V lost 5 bases to trimming and J lost 7 bases; unmatched junction nucleotides: 9. The CDR3 protein is CASSSLRGRREKLFF. Written as DNA, the CDR3 is TGTGCCAGTAGTTCTCTCAGGGGGCGCCGTGAAAAACTGTTTTTT. Using reference TRBV19 and TRBJ1-4 for the parts outside the CDR3, the full variable domain is DGGITQSPKYLFRKEGQNVTLSCEQNLNHDAMYWYRQDPGQGLRLIYYSQIVNDFQKGDIAEGYSVSREKKESFPLTVTSAQKNPTAFYLCASSSLRGRREKLFFGSGTQLSVL.

This clone was counted a few times. The V gene is TRBV4-1, the J gene TRBJ1-2; 9 positions match TRBD1. The length of the CDR3 is 18 residues. The trim removed 5 bases at V and 1 base at J, leaving 14 bases unmatched. CDR1 and CDR2 from the germline V gene are MGHRA and YSYEKL. The CDR3 region is CASSTANRDRAFNYGYTF. The DNA of the CDR3 is TGCGCCAGCAGCACCGCGAACCGGGACAGGGCTTTTAACTATGGCTACACCTTC.

This clone was counted once. This chain uses TRBV12-5 with TRBJ2-7; no clear D gene. V was shortened by 2 bases and J by 3 bases, with 11 bases between the two germline ends. The CDR3 is made up of 14 amino acids. Germline V gene data show CDR1 as LGHNT and CDR2 as FRNRAP. Written as DNA, the CDR3 is TGTGCTAGTGGTTTGCCCCCCCCGGGCTACGAGCAGTACTTC. This codes for CASGLPPPGYEQYF.

The V call is TRBV28, the J call TRBJ2-3, with 7 bases lining up with TRBD2. V gave up 8 bases and J gave up 7 bases; unmatched junction bases: 12. The CDR3 covers 14 residues. CDR1 and CDR2 (germline): MDHEN, SYDVKM. In DNA form, the CDR3 reads TGTGCCAGCGGTCTCGGCACTAGCGTGTATACGCAGTATTTT. This encodes CASGLGTSVYTQYF.

Comment on this clone: Other nucleotide sequences in the sample specify the same CDR3. This chain uses TRBV18 with TRBJ1-2, with a weak D call TRBD1 (5 bases). V gave up 3 bases and J gave up 3 bases, with 14 bases separating them. The germline V gene encodes CDR1 KGHSH and CDR2 LQKENI. The CDR3 loop spans 15 amino acids. CDR3 DNA sequence: TGTGCCAGCTCACCTAACGGCGGGGGGGACTATGGCTACACCTTC. It specifies CASSPNGGGDYGYTF.

V and J are TRBV6-1 and TRBJ1-6; TRBD1 agrees at 7 bases. The CDR3 runs 15 residues. With 6 bases clipped from V and 12 bases from J, the junction kept 14 bases outside the gene matches. Germline lookup yields CDR1 MNHNS and CDR2 SASEGT. Written as DNA, the CDR3 is TGTGCCAGCAGAGGCGACAGGGTAGATTCTGTACCCCTCCACTTT. Protein: CASRGDRVDSVPLHF.

The J gene is TRBJ2-1, the V gene TRBV6-5; TRBD2 is a possible D gene (6 bases). V lost 4 bases and J 1 base, leaving 11 bases between the germline ends. The CDR3 consists of 15 residues. Per the germline V gene, CDR1 is MNHEY and CDR2 is SVGAGI. The CDR3, as DNA: TGTGCCAGCAGTTCCCCGGGACTGTCCTACAATGAGCAGTTCTTC. Translation: CASSSPGLSYNEQFF.

A remark on this clone: The CDR3 end shows no conserved phenylalanine or tryptophan, and so a read error is likely. The J gene is TRBJ1-1, the V gene TRBV19, with D possibly matching TRBD1 (6 bases). The CDR3 extends over 14 amino acids. Germline CDR1 LNHDA, CDR2 SQIVND (reference sequence). V was clipped by 1 base and J by 6 bases, with 12 bases between them. CDR3 sequence (DNA): TGTGCCAGTAGTATAGTGGGGGCCACACCTGAAGCTTTCCTT. Protein product: CASSIVGATPEAFL.

This clone has more than one count but fewer than ten. V and J are TRBV19 and TRBJ1-1, with D perhaps matching TRBD1 (6 bases). The germline V gene encodes CDR1 LNHDA and CDR2 SQIVND (reference sequence). V dropped 8 bases and J dropped 5 bases, with 15 bases sitting between them. The CDR3 consists of 13 residues. Written as DNA, the CDR3 is TGTGCCAGTTGCGGGGGCGCGGGGACTGAAGCTTTCTTT. It is translated as CASCGGAGTEAFF.

This chain links TRBV6-6 with TRBJ2-5; 10 nucleotides line up with TRBD1. The CDR3 runs 15 residues. Germline values: CDR1 MNHNY, CDR2 SVGAGI (reference sequence). Trimming removed 6 bases from V and 1 base from J; junction bases left unmatched: 5. The CDR3 is CASSLRDRGQETQYF. The CDR3, as DNA: TGTGCCAGCAGCCTCCGGGACAGGGGCCAAGAGACCCAGTACTTC.

Comment on this clone: A junction end diverges from the germline sequence, so it may reflect a read error. The chain is built from TRBV10-1 and TRBJ2-1; tentatively, D is TRBD2 (7 bases). CDR1 is WNHNN, CDR2 SYGVQD, per germline (reference sequence). The CDR3 is 13 residues long. The CDR3 loop is CASMTGGTGKMVF. The CDR3 DNA is TGCGCCAGCATGACGGGGGGCACGGGTAAAATGGTCTTC.

V and J are TRBV5-1 and TRBJ2-5; TRBD1 matches at 7 bases. The CDR3 has 11 residues. Germline lookup yields CDR1 SGHRS and CDR2 YFSETQ. The V segment lost 0 bases and the J segment 12 bases; nucleotides outside the gene matches: 2. The CDR3 DNA is TGCGCCAGCAGCTTGGGGGGGACAGAGTACTTC. This sequence encodes CASSLGGTEYF.

The gene calls are TRBV7-9 and TRBJ1-4; TRBD1 aligns across 7 bases. Germline V gene data show CDR1 as SEHNR and CDR2 as FQNEAQ (reference sequence). This CDR3 is 16 amino acids long. Trimming took 4 bases from V and 3 from J; bases not matched to a gene: 8. CDR3 protein: CASSSQGQGANEKLFF. CDR3 coding DNA: TGTGCCAGCAGCTCCCAAGGGCAGGGGGCTAATGAAAAACTGTTTTTT. Looking up the rest from reference TRBV7-9 and TRBJ1-4 gives the full variable domain: DTGVSQNPRHKITKRGQNVTFRCDPISEHNRLYWYRQTLGQGPEFLTYFQNEAQLEKSRLLSDRFSAERPKGSFSTLEIQRTEQGDSAMYLCASSSQGQGANEKLFFGSGTQLSVL.

The gene calls are TRBV10-1 and TRBJ1-6, with D possibly TRBD1 on 5 matching bases. V lost 4 bases and J lost 7, with 8 bases in between. This CDR3 has 13 amino acids. Germline V gene data show CDR1 as WNHNN and CDR2 as SYGVQD (reference sequence). DNA of the CDR3: TGCGCCAGCAGTGCAGACAGCAATTCACCCCTCCACTTT. Amino acid sequence: CASSADSNSPLHF.